The present T cell receptor (beta chain) was sequenced within a study of low-dose radiotherapy and immunotherapy resistance in tumors. The overall study: Participants in Cohort 1 were administered 0.5 Gy per fraction at 2-week intervals, to a cumulative dose of 6.5 Gy. Cohort 2's total reached 13 Gy over 26 weeks, at 1 Gy per fraction every two weeks. At a dose of 200 mg/m2, intravenous cyclophosphamide was given every two weeks, one day before radiation and immunotherapy.

This clonotype has ten or more counts. The CDR3 loop spans 13 amino acids. The V gene lost 0 bases and the J gene lost 8 bases, with 13 bases spanning the gap. CDR1 and CDR2 from the germline V gene are DFQATT and SNEGSKA (reference sequence). Time point reported: before trial treatment. Those who qualified had advanced solid tumors (lacking tumor-infiltrating lymphocytes). Priming of first-strand cDNA relied on TRAV- and TRBV-specific primers (covering alpha and beta chains). With a V-primer adapter and a constant-region primer, TCRs were amplified for about 19 PCR cycles. One entry per CDR3 protein, called by TCRdb with MiXCR from the reads. The profile shows around 79,000 distinct CDR3 sequences, 18% of them singletons.

The sample here was PBMCs, taken before treatment. V is TRBV20-1 and J is TRBJ1-2; D gene ambiguous. This TCR came from a male donor with prostate cancer. CDR3 sequence: CSARDVPTRGYTF. CDR3 coding DNA: TGCAGTGCTAGAGATGTGCCGACCCGGGGCTACACCTTC.